This TCR beta chain was documented in a study of shared clonotypes between healthy human individuals. Regarding the study as a whole: Only a few donors were included, so the genetic and exposure-history diversity represented was limited.

TCRdb's copy holds only in-frame clones and misses some; the assay was immunoSEQ multiplex PCR. The sample shows 400,000 to 550,000 clones, around 79% of them seen only once. As for this clone: No antigen is known for it. A far more abundant clone sits one base away, making this likely a read error.

The germline V gene has CDR1 SGHNT and CDR2 YENEEA. The CDR3 consists of 13 residues. V was trimmed by 0 bases and J by 0 bases, leaving 2 bases between them. This chain uses TRBV11-3 with TRBJ1-1; no clear D gene. This receptor was taken from a woman between 40 and 50 years old in good health. Some clones in this sample may be carry-over from other donors' samples. Sequencing was performed on PBMCs. CDR3 DNA: TGTGCCAGCAGCTTAGAGATGAACACTGAAGCTTTCTTT. It translates to CASSLEMNTEAFF. Full variable domain (remainder filled in from reference TRBV11-3 and TRBJ1-1): EAGVVQSPRYKIIEKKQPVAFWCNPISGHNTLYWYLQNLGQGPELLIRYENEEAVDDSQLPKDRFSAERLKGVDSTLKIQPAELGDSAVYLCASSLEMNTEAFFGQGTRLTVV.